The 24 T cell receptor beta chains below were found in one sample sequenced in a study of blood T cell repertoires in COVID-19. The repertoire was sequenced with immunoSEQ multiplex PCR; TCRdb's copy has only in-frame clones and lacks some. The data show fewer than 50,000 clones, over 65% seen once. Sequencing was carried out using peripheral blood. The receptors derive from a man at least 80 years old with acute or convalescent COVID-19.

This rearrangement joins TRBV6-1 to TRBJ2-7, with D tentatively TRBD1 (5 bases). The length of the CDR3 is 16 residues. V lost 2 bases and J lost 3, with 17 bases in between. CDR1 is MNHNS, CDR2 SASEGT, per germline. The chain's CDR3 is CASSEIGLGANYEQYF. The CDR3 coding sequence is TGTGCCAGCAGTGAAATAGGATTAGGGGCCAACTACGAGCAGTACTTC.

The gene calls are TRBV19 and TRBJ2-1; the match to TRBD1 covers 8 bases. The junction had 12 bases not matched to a gene; V was cut back by 5 bases and J by 9 bases. Germline values: CDR1 LNHDA, CDR2 SQIVND (reference sequence). The CDR3 extends over 15 amino acids. The chain's CDR3 is CASSRVQGAFGEQFF. Written as DNA, the CDR3 is TGTGCCAGTAGTCGCGTGCAGGGGGCATTCGGTGAGCAGTTCTTC.

The chain recombines TRBV7-2 with TRBJ1-3; D uncertain. Germline CDR1 reads SGHTA; CDR2 reads FQGNSA. Trimming removed 5 bases at V and 4 bases at J, with 9 bases between. The CDR3 has 13 residues. CDR3 loop: CASSRLQGNTIYF. For the CDR3, the DNA is TGTGCCAGCAGCCGACTCCAGGGAAACACCATATATTTT. Full variable domain (remainder filled in from reference TRBV7-2 and TRBJ1-3): GAGVSQSPSNKVTEKGKDVELRCDPISGHTALYWYRQSLGQGLEFLIYFQGNSAPDKSGLPSDRFSAERTGGSVSTLTIQRTQQEDSAVYLCASSRLQGNTIYFGEGSWLTVV.

The chain uses TRBV28 and TRBJ2-7; 7 nucleotides match TRBD1. Germline CDR1 and CDR2: MDHEN and SYDVKM. The CDR3 runs 14 residues. J lost 2 bases, V lost 6 bases, and 7 bases had no gene match. The CDR3 coding sequence is TGTGCCAGCAGATTGGGACAGCCACCCTACGAGCAGTACTTC. Translating gives CASRLGQPPYEQYF.

The V gene is TRBV19, the J gene TRBJ1-4; 9 positions match TRBD1. The germline gives CDR1 LNHDA, CDR2 SQIVND (reference sequence). This CDR3 is 14 amino acids long. V trimming: 7 bases; J trimming: 8 bases; junction bases outside the gene matches: 8. The CDR3, as DNA: TGTGCCAGTACCAGGACAGGGGTGAACGAAAAACTGTTTTTT. Amino acids: CASTRTGVNEKLFF.

The gene calls are TRBV19 and TRBJ2-1, with 11 bases fitting TRBD2. V dropped 3 bases and J dropped 7; count of bases not matched to a gene: 8. CDR3 length: 16 amino acids. Germline values: CDR1 LNHDA, CDR2 SQIVND (reference sequence). CDR3 amino acids: CASSILTSGKDNEQFF. CDR3 bases: TGTGCCAGTAGTATTTTGACTAGCGGGAAGGATAATGAGCAGTTCTTC.

The chain is built from TRBV19 and TRBJ1-2; 9 bases map to TRBD1. The germline V gene has CDR1 LNHDA and CDR2 SQIVND (reference sequence). Germline trimming cut 10 bases from V and 5 bases from J; bases unmatched to any gene: 14. The CDR3 covers 15 residues. CDR3 protein: CATSISGTGHYGYTF. DNA of the CDR3: TGTGCCACCAGTATATCCGGGACAGGGCATTATGGCTACACCTTC.

This chain uses TRBV7-8 with TRBJ2-3; TRBD2 matches at 12 bases. J gave up 7 bases and V 5 bases, and 7 bases lay outside the gene matches. There are 15 residues in the CDR3. The germline V gene has CDR1 SGHVS and CDR2 FQNEAQ. Here the CDR3 reads CASSPVTSGSHTQYF. For the CDR3, the DNA is TGTGCCAGCAGCCCGGTGACTAGCGGGAGTCATACGCAGTATTTT.

This clone has only one observation. The chain has TRBV7-6 and TRBJ2-7, with 11 bases lining up with TRBD2. Germline V CDR1 and CDR2: SGHVS, FNYEAQ. The CDR3 sequence is 19 residues long. Trimming at V came to 5 bases and at J to 2 bases, leaving 17 bases not matched to a gene. The CDR3 here is CASSRSPTSGTTGPYEQYF. The CDR3 nucleotides read TGTGCCAGCAGCCGATCCCCGACTAGCGGGACCACGGGCCCCTACGAGCAGTACTTC.

This clone has a single count. The rearrangement links TRBV2 to TRBJ1-5, with 10 bases identical to TRBD1. J lost 3 bases, V lost 8 bases, and 7 bases had no gene match. CDR3 length: 15 residues. Per the germline V gene, CDR1 is SNHLY and CDR2 is FYNNEI. CDR3 nucleotides: TGTGCCAGCGGGGGCGGGACAGGGGACAATCAGCCCCAGCATTTT. Encoded protein: CASGGGTGDNQPQHF.

The rearrangement links TRBV28 to TRBJ1-2; 8 bases fit TRBD1. Germline values: CDR1 MDHEN, CDR2 SYDVKM. This CDR3 is built from 16 residues. Germline trimming cut 5 bases from V and 3 bases from J; bases unmatched to any gene: 11. The DNA for the CDR3 is TGTGCCAGCAGTAAACGACAGGGGTTTAGGGACTATGGCTACACCTTC. This sequence encodes CASSKRQGFRDYGYTF.

The chain uses TRBV30 and TRBJ2-1; 8 bases match TRBD2. V gave up 7 bases and J gave up 0 bases; unmatched junction bases: 11. The germline gives CDR1 GTSNPN, CDR2 SVGIG (reference sequence). This CDR3 is built from 16 residues. CDR3 sequence reads: CASSVGRVSSYNEQFF. In nucleotides, the CDR3 is TGTGCCTCCTCTGTCGGGAGGGTTAGCTCCTACAATGAGCAGTTCTTC.

V and J are TRBV10-1 and TRBJ1-2; no firm D call. The V gene's germline CDR1 is WNHNN and CDR2 SYGVQD (reference sequence). The CDR3 totals 11 residues. Trimming left V 6 bases short and J 4 bases short, with 6 bases between. CDR3 region: CASRWSYGYTF. The CDR3, as DNA: TGCGCCAGCAGGTGGAGCTATGGCTACACCTTC.

This clone was counted a few times. V usage is TRBV5-5 and J usage is TRBJ1-2, with D possibly being TRBD1 (5 bases). CDR1 and CDR2 (germline): SGHKS, YYEKEE (reference sequence). V lost 4 bases and J 2 bases, leaving 12 bases between the germline ends. There are 14 residues in the CDR3. The DNA of the CDR3 is TGTGCCAGCAGCAATACCGGGGGGAACTATGGCTACACCTTC. The encoded protein is CASSNTGGNYGYTF.

The table lists this clone with many counts. The CDR3 sequence is CASSLVLAGVRSGELFF. The CDR3, as DNA: TGTGCCAGCAGCTTAGTTCTAGCGGGAGTAAGGTCCGGGGAGCTGTTTTTT. The chain is built from TRBV7-2 and TRBJ2-2, with 10 bases identical to TRBD2. The junction had 8 bases not matched to a gene; V was cut back by 1 base and J by 6 bases. Germline CDR1 reads SGHTA; CDR2 reads FQGNSA. This CDR3 has 17 residues.

This sequence joins TRBV5-1 and TRBJ2-7, with 7 bases matching TRBD2. V trimming: 2 bases; J trimming: 2 bases; junction bases outside the gene matches: 19. The CDR3 runs 19 residues. Germline CDR1 and CDR2: SGHRS and YFSETQ. The CDR3 nucleotides read TGCGCCAGCAGCTTTCCTGCGGGAGTTTATTTCTCTACGGCCTACGAGCAGTACTTC. It yields the protein CASSFPAGVYFSTAYEQYF.

In its sample, this clone was seen many times. V gene TRBV7-9 combines with J gene TRBJ2-1; D is ambiguous. The germline V and J ends were trimmed by 3 bases and 8 bases, with 8 bases remaining between them. Germline assignment: CDR1 SEHNR and CDR2 FQNEAQ (reference sequence). The CDR3 length is 12 residues. CDR3 nucleotide sequence: TGTGCCAGCAGCTTCGGCGGCGATGAGCAGTTCTTC. Translated, it gives CASSFGGDEQFF.

This chain connects TRBV24-1 to TRBJ1-5, with a possible D match to TRBD1 (5 bases). This CDR3 comprises 13 residues. Germline V lookup: CDR1 KGHDR, CDR2 SFDVKD. Trimming cost V 4 bases and J 5 bases, with 8 bases left between them. This chain's CDR3 is CATSETGYQPQHF. The CDR3 nucleotides are TGTGCCACCAGTGAAACAGGCTATCAGCCCCAGCATTTT.

Many counts were recorded for this clone. V and J are TRBV28 and TRBJ1-5; a weak D match, TRBD1 (6 bases). The CDR3 covers 14 residues. From germline, CDR1 is MDHEN and CDR2 SYDVKM. Trimming removed 4 bases at V and 1 base at J, with 8 bases between. The CDR3 sequence is CASSSGGSNQPQHF. CDR3 nucleotide sequence: TGTGCCAGCAGTTCGGGGGGCAGCAATCAGCCCCAGCATTTT.

The chain recombines TRBV27 with TRBJ2-3; tentatively, D is TRBD2 (6 bases). V was clipped by 1 base and J by 1 base, with 15 bases between them. In germline, CDR1 is MNHEY, CDR2 SMNVEV (reference sequence). The CDR3 sequence is 17 residues long. The CDR3 DNA reads TGTGCCAGCAGTTTATTCCCTCGGCGGGGCCGCACAGATACGCAGTATTTT. It specifies CASSLFPRRGRTDTQYF.

The chain recombines TRBV6-5 with TRBJ2-7; weak D call: TRBD2 (5 bases). The CDR3 runs to 15 residues. V lost 0 bases, J lost 3 bases, and 12 bases lay in between. The germline V gene has CDR1 MNHEY and CDR2 SVGAGI. The DNA of the CDR3 is TGTGCCAGCAGTTACTCGGGAAAGAGGGACTACGAGCAGTACTTC. Translated: CASSYSGKRDYEQYF.

The V call is TRBV6-5, the J call TRBJ1-1; D not certain. The CDR3 is made up of 14 amino acids. Germline CDR1 and CDR2: MNHEY and SVGAGI. The germline V and J ends were trimmed by 0 bases and 1 base, with 6 bases remaining between them. CDR3 amino acids: CASSYSYKNTEAFF. The CDR3 DNA sequence: TGTGCCAGCAGTTACTCTTACAAGAACACTGAAGCTTTCTTT.

The rearrangement uses TRBV3-1 (or the pseudogene TRBV3-2) and TRBJ2-7; D might be TRBD2 (5 bases). Looked up from germline, CDR1 is LGHDT and CDR2 is YNNKEL (reference sequence). The CDR3 has 12 residues. Trimming cost V 1 base and J 9 bases, with 10 bases left between them. The CDR3 is CASSQAVGRQYF. Written as DNA, the CDR3 is TGTGCCAGCAGCCAAGCAGTTGGGAGGCAGTACTTC.

CDR3 sequence: CAWSVGTGSTDTQYF. The DNA for the CDR3 is TGTGCCTGGAGTGTTGGGACAGGGTCCACAGATACGCAGTATTTT. The rearrangement uses TRBV30 and TRBJ2-3; 9 bases line up with TRBD1. With 0 bases clipped from V and 2 bases from J, the junction kept 3 bases outside the gene matches. The germline V gene has CDR1 GTSNPN and CDR2 SVGIG (reference sequence). This CDR3 spans 15 amino acids.